Below, 24 T cell receptor beta chains from the same sample are listed, as sequenced in a study of cytomegalovirus exposure and HLA in healthy donors (dated by TCRdb to 2017 to 2019). Library prep was done by the immunoSEQ multiplex PCR assay. The table was pulled from immuneACCESS by TCRdb, which kept in-frame rearrangements only. Such tables lose some clones; where checked, under half of the loss comes from unresolved V genes, and the rest has no known cause. For this sample there are just over 20,000 clones; 95% to 97% appear just once. The ten largest make up around 10% of the sample. Sequenced material: PBMCs. The source is a man between 25 and 39 years old in good health and CMV-seropositive.

This clone appeared a single time. The chain couples TRBV29-1 to TRBJ1-1, with 9 nucleotides matching TRBD1. This CDR3 is 12 amino acids long. The trim removed 6 bases at V and 4 bases at J, leaving 3 bases unmatched. The germline V gene has CDR1 SQVTM and CDR2 ANQGSEA. The CDR3 DNA sequence: TGCAGCGTCGGACAGGGGACCACTGAAGCTTTCTTT. Encoded protein: CSVGQGTTEAFF.

This clone was picked up one time. The V and J genes are TRBV28 and TRBJ2-1; TRBD2 matches at 11 bases. The germline V gene encodes CDR1 MDHEN and CDR2 SYDVKM. CDR3 length equals 22 residues. The junction had 22 bases not matched to a gene; V was cut back by 6 bases and J by 0 bases. The CDR3 region is CASRTRMNRGTSGGSSYNEQFF. CDR3 coding DNA: TGTGCCAGCAGAACGAGGATGAACAGGGGAACTAGCGGGGGAAGCTCCTACAATGAGCAGTTCTTC.

CDR3 sequence: CASYRDRAYNEQFF. The CDR3 DNA reads as TGCGCCAGCTACCGGGACAGGGCCTACAATGAGCAGTTCTTC. The chain combines TRBV5-1 with TRBJ2-1; TRBD1 matches at 9 bases. The CDR3 is made up of 14 amino acids. Germline CDR1 is SGHRS and CDR2 is YFSETQ. After removal of 7 bases from V and 2 bases from J, the junction contained 4 bases not matched to a gene. Based on the CDR3 plus reference TRBV5-1 and TRBJ2-1, the full variable domain is KAGVTQTPRYLIKTRGQQVTLSCSPISGHRSVSWYQQTPGQGLQFLFEYFSETQRNKGNFPGRFSGRQFSNSRSEMNVSTLELGDSALYLCASYRDRAYNEQFFGPGTRLTVL.

This clone has just one count. This chain connects TRBV27 to TRBJ1-2; the D is unclear. This CDR3 is built from 13 residues. CDR1 is MNHEY and CDR2 is SMNVEV in the germline V gene (reference sequence). Between the trimmed V and J ends, which lost 5 bases and 6 bases, there was a span of 13 bases. CDR3 residues: CASSPRRADGYTF. The CDR3 region has the DNA TGTGCCAGCAGTCCCAGGAGGGCGGATGGCTACACCTTC.

The CDR3 reads CASSDSRGDTQYF. The CDR3 DNA reads as TGTGCCAGCAGTGACTCGAGAGGAGATACGCAGTATTTT. This chain connects TRBV6-4 to TRBJ2-3; D unresolved. V was pared by 0 bases and J by 5 bases, with 6 bases between. The CDR3 is 13 residues long. Germline V gene lookup returns CDR1 MRHNA and CDR2 SNTAGT.

The chain recombines TRBV6-6 with TRBJ2-5; 7 positions match TRBD2. The germline V gene encodes CDR1 MNHNY and CDR2 SVGAGI (reference sequence). V shed 2 bases, J shed 4 bases, and the junction held 1 base outside the gene matches. The CDR3 extends over 13 amino acids. The CDR3 region is CASSYGGGETQYF. CDR3 in DNA: TGTGCCAGCAGTTACGGCGGGGGAGAGACCCAGTACTTC.

The V call is TRBV20-1, the J call TRBJ1-1; D not certain. Per the germline V gene, CDR1 is DFQATT and CDR2 is SNEGSKA (reference sequence). The CDR3 has 10 amino acids. V was cut by 8 bases and J by 11 bases, with 15 bases left in between. CDR3 nucleotide sequence: TGCAGTCCCCCCGCGAACTGGGCTTTCTTT. It yields the protein CSPPANWAFF.

V is TRBV9 and J is TRBJ2-7; 11 bases are shared with TRBD1. Germline V gives CDR1 SGDLS, CDR2 YYNGEE. J was trimmed by 3 bases and V by 0 bases; bases with no gene match: 5. The CDR3 is made up of 16 amino acids. Here the CDR3 reads CASSVAPGQGDYEQYF. CDR3 in DNA: TGTGCCAGCAGCGTAGCACCGGGACAGGGGGACTACGAGCAGTACTTC.

The chain uses TRBV4-3 and TRBJ1-2; D is undetermined. V gave up 0 bases and J gave up 3 bases, with 14 bases separating them. CDR1 and CDR2 (germline): LGHNA, YSLEER. CDR3 length: 16 residues. In DNA form, the CDR3 reads TGCGCCAGCAGCCAAGATAGGCGACCGAGGGACTATGGCTACACCTTC. Its translation: CASSQDRRPRDYGYTF.

V gene TRBV5-1 combines with J gene TRBJ1-2; tentative D call: TRBD1 (6 bases). Germline V gene sequence: CDR1 SGHRS, CDR2 YFSETQ. The V end was cut by 2 bases, the J end by 4 bases, with 18 bases between. CDR3 length equals 16 residues. CDR3 amino acids: CASSFTFDRSFYGYTF. DNA for the CDR3: TGCGCCAGCAGCTTCACGTTTGACAGGAGTTTCTATGGCTACACCTTC.

The chain employs TRBV28 and TRBJ1-5; D may be TRBD1 (6 bases). V dropped 6 bases and J dropped 8 bases, with 14 bases sitting between them. Looked up from germline, CDR1 is MDHEN and CDR2 is SYDVKM. This CDR3 has 13 amino acids. As DNA, the CDR3 is TGTGCCAGCAGACAGGGAGGGGGGAAGCCCCAGCATTTT. Residues: CASRQGGGKPQHF.

The chain is built from TRBV6-1 and TRBJ2-7; 15 bases are shared with TRBD2. Losses at the gene ends were 3 bases for V and 2 bases for J; bases not matched to a gene: 8. The CDR3 has 18 amino acids. Germline loops: CDR1 MNHNS, CDR2 SASEGT. The CDR3 nucleotides are TGTGCCAGCAGTGAGCGGACTAGCGGGAGGGCCAGGACCTACGAGCAGTACTTC. Its translation: CASSERTSGRARTYEQYF.

The chain joins TRBV6-5 to TRBJ2-7; the D gene is possibly TRBD1 (6 bases). Germline CDR1 reads MNHEY; CDR2 reads SVGAGI. V was trimmed by 6 bases and J by 4 bases, leaving 10 bases between them. This CDR3 is 12 amino acids long. The CDR3 nucleotides are TGTGCCAGCAGCAGGGGAGTTTACGAGCAGTACTTC. It is translated as CASSRGVYEQYF.

This CDR3 reads CASSSPGGAGGYTF. CDR3 sequence (DNA): TGTGCCAGCAGCTCCCCGGGGGGGGCAGGAGGCTACACCTTC. The chain is built from TRBV5-4 and TRBJ1-2; the D gene is possibly TRBD1 (6 bases). From germline, CDR1 is SGHNT and CDR2 YYREEE (reference sequence). The CDR3 has 14 residues. Trimming cost V 3 bases and J 8 bases, with 17 bases left between them.

This chain uses TRBV7-2 with TRBJ2-2; no clear D gene. Germline CDR1 SGHTA, CDR2 FQGNSA. This CDR3 is built from 12 residues. V was cut by 3 bases and J by 5 bases, with 4 bases left in between. CDR3 residues: CASSFRTGELFF. CDR3 DNA sequence: TGTGCCAGCAGCTTCAGGACCGGGGAGCTGTTTTTT.

The rearrangement uses TRBV9 and TRBJ2-7, with 7 nucleotides matching TRBD2. The germline CDR1 and CDR2 sequences are SGDLS and YYNGEE. CDR3 length equals 20 residues. V dropped 3 bases and J dropped 1; count of bases not matched to a gene: 22. CDR3 residues: CASSGEGGDGRRVRSYEQYF. The CDR3, as DNA: TGTGCCAGCAGCGGTGAGGGAGGGGACGGCAGGAGAGTCCGGTCCTACGAGCAGTACTTC.

The chain employs TRBV2 and TRBJ2-7; a possible D gene is TRBD1 (5 bases). CDR3 length: 14 residues. Between the trimmed V and J ends, which lost 7 bases and 4 bases, there was a span of 17 bases. Germline V CDR1 and CDR2: SNHLY, FYNNEI. The CDR3 sequence: CASMLAGYPYEQYF. CDR3 DNA sequence: TGTGCCAGCATGCTGGCAGGGTACCCTTACGAGCAGTACTTC.

The chain joins TRBV29-1 to TRBJ1-4, with 7 bases that match TRBD1. This CDR3 contains 12 residues. CDR1 is SQVTM, CDR2 ANQGSEA, per germline. The CDR3 loop is CSTGDRNEKLFF. The CDR3 nucleotides are TGCAGTACAGGGGATAGGAATGAAAAACTGTTTTTT.

The rearrangement uses TRBV5-4 and TRBJ2-2; 9 nucleotides match TRBD1. This CDR3 contains 14 residues. J was trimmed by 8 bases and V by 7 bases; bases with no gene match: 9. Germline CDR1 reads SGHNT; CDR2 reads YYREEE (reference sequence). Here the CDR3 DNA reads TGTGCCAGCCACGGACAGGGGAGAAAGGGGGAGCTGTTTTTT. Residues: CASHGQGRKGELFF.

The chain links TRBV28 to TRBJ1-2; D is perhaps TRBD1 (6 bases). V was pared by 6 bases and J by 8 bases, with 16 bases between. Per the germline V gene, CDR1 is MDHEN and CDR2 is SYDVKM. The CDR3 runs 13 residues. The CDR3 nucleotides are TGTGCCAGCAGGACACAGGGTACTTCGGGCTACACCTTC. This codes for CASRTQGTSGYTF.

This clone occurred a few times. V usage is TRBV28 and J usage is TRBJ1-1; a weak D match, TRBD1 (5 bases). This CDR3 has 14 residues. Trimming took off 9 bases at V and 0 bases at J, with 14 bases between the two ends. CDR1 is MDHEN and CDR2 is SYDVKM in the germline V gene. The CDR3 region has the DNA TGTGCCAGTGTCAGCGGGGCCGTGAACACTGAAGCTTTCTTT. As protein: CASVSGAVNTEAFF.

In its sample, this clone is large. The gene calls are TRBV28 and TRBJ2-1, with no clear D. This CDR3 is built from 15 residues. V gave up 6 bases and J gave up 0 bases, with 12 bases separating them. Germline CDR1 MDHEN, CDR2 SYDVKM. As DNA, the CDR3 is TGTGCCAGCAGCCTTTTCTTGAGCTCCTACAATGAGCAGTTCTTC. Its protein is CASSLFLSSYNEQFF.

The chain has TRBV27 and TRBJ2-3; no definite D call. This CDR3 has 11 amino acids. Looked up from germline, CDR1 is MNHEY and CDR2 is SMNVEV (reference sequence). V lost 5 bases and J 2 bases, leaving 2 bases between the germline ends. The CDR3 bases are TGTGCCAGCAGTCACACAGATACGCAGTATTTT. This codes for CASSHTDTQYF.

The chain uses TRBV2 and TRBJ1-2, with D tentatively TRBD1 (5 bases). CDR1 and CDR2 from the germline V gene are SNHLY and FYNNEI. The length of the CDR3 is 13 residues. Trimming removed 5 bases at V and 4 bases at J, with 11 bases between. CDR3 residues: CASSLDTFYGYTF. For the CDR3, the DNA is TGTGCCAGCAGTCTGGACACATTCTATGGCTACACCTTC.